A selection of T cell receptor beta chains follows, all from one sample in a study of chemoradiotherapy in HPV16-positive cancers. TCRdb's copy holds only in-frame clones and misses some; the assay was immunoSEQ multiplex PCR. This sample has about 12,000 clones, with 75% found just once. The specimen was taken from a patient who underwent chemoradiotherapy. These TCRs come from a human donor with HPV-associated anogenital cancer. Both conserved end residues are part of each CDR3. The listing skips clone size in some rows; elsewhere it reads once, few, many or a size class.

>NA|TRBV25-1|TRBJ2-3
CASSRSGMGTDTQYF
>NA|TRBV19|TRBJ2-1
CASSISGGGHEQFF
>NA|TRBV30|NA
CAWSPTGGFPYEQYF
>NA|TRBV28|TRBJ2-1
CASSLLAGGYNEQFF
>NA|TRBV6-6|TRBJ1-4
CASSYGTGATNEKLFF
>NA|TRBV18|TRBJ2-7
CASSPGSGYWELGYEQYF
>NA|TRBV23-1|TRBJ1-5
CASSHGEAPFLVAQHF
>once|TRBV28|TRBJ2-3
CASSPITNAVKSGRVYSSTDTQYF
>NA|TRBV28|TRBJ1-1
CASRGDTEAFF
>NA|TRBV27|TRBJ1-3
CASRPQGAGNTIYF
>NA|TRBV5-8|TRBJ2-1
CASSLILALYNEQFF
>NA|TRBV15|TRBJ1-2
CATSRDLLGVYGYTF
>NA|TRBV10-2|TRBJ2-7
CASSEIQGRQQYF
>NA|TRBV19|TRBJ1-2
CASSIGQGMSYGYTF
>few|TRBV5-1|TRBJ1-1
CASSFLGGTEAFF
>NA|TRBV10-3|TRBJ2-1
CATFDRGVGQFF
>NA|TRBV30|TRBJ2-7
CAWSVSGTKGSEQYF
>NA|TRBV19|TRBJ1-5
CASSIGQASNQPQHF
>once|TRBV4-1|TRBJ2-7
CASSQEVGLIFSYEQYF
>once|TRBV28|TRBJ2-7
CASSLSARTFQPTPEQYF
>NA|TRBV4-1|TRBJ2-7
CASSPTPRTAEEQYF
>once|TRBV7-2|TRBJ1-1
CASSLEARWGTEAFF